This passage covers 27 T cell receptor beta chains from one sample sequenced in a study of Ad26.COV2.S vaccination and SARS-CoV-2 variants. Sample treatment: about 20 received Ad26.COV2.S at low or high dose, single or two shots; 5 received placebo; per-sample allocation not given. Sampling was done on day 63 after the first vaccine or placebo injection. The table came from immunoSEQ multiplex PCR; TCRdb's copy has only in-frame clones and leaves some out. The sample has about 460,000 clones, roughly nine tenths seen once. Sequencing used peripheral blood, obtained in a trial of Ad26.COV2.S vaccine versus placebo. These receptors came from a person between 18 and 65 years old who received the Ad26.COV2.S COVID-19 vaccine or a placebo.

This chain uses TRBV2 with TRBJ1-4, with a possible D match to TRBD1 (6 bases). The germline CDR1 and CDR2 sequences are SNHLY and FYNNEI. The CDR3 covers 11 residues. Trimming left V 9 bases short and J 7 bases short, with 9 bases between. The CDR3 DNA follows: TGTGCCAGTGACAGGACTGAAAAACTGTTTTTT. This codes for CASDRTEKLFF.

This sequence joins TRBV30 and TRBJ1-4; no clear D gene. This CDR3 spans 12 amino acids. The V and J ends lost 0 bases and 12 bases respectively, with 11 bases between them. The germline gives CDR1 GTSNPN, CDR2 SVGIG (reference sequence). CDR3 protein: CAWSVLGKELFF. The CDR3 DNA reads TGTGCCTGGAGTGTACTCGGGAAGGAACTGTTTTTT.

This rearrangement joins TRBV10-3 to TRBJ2-7; 11 nucleotides align to TRBD2. Germline-derived CDR1 and CDR2 are ENHRY and SYGVKD. With 11 bases clipped from V and 4 bases from J, the junction kept 4 bases outside the gene matches. This CDR3 contains 12 residues. CDR3 in amino acids: CAAWTSGYEQYF. CDR3 DNA: TGTGCCGCCTGGACTAGCGGGTACGAGCAGTACTTC.

CDR3 nucleotides: TGTGCCAGCAGCCAAGAGGGACTAGCGGGACTGACCGGGGAGCTGTTTTTT. This translates into CASSQEGLAGLTGELFF. The chain carries TRBV4-2 and TRBJ2-2, with 13 bases lining up with TRBD2. The V gene end was trimmed by 0 bases and the J gene end by 5 bases; junction bases not matched to a gene: 3. Germline V gene data show CDR1 as LGHNA and CDR2 as YNFKEQ. The CDR3 spans 17 residues.

CDR3 bases: TGTGCCTGGAGTGTCGGGACAGCGGGATTTTCACCCCTCCACTTT. Encoded protein: CAWSVGTAGFSPLHF. V usage is TRBV30 and J usage is TRBJ1-6; TRBD1 matches 7 bases. V lost 0 bases, J lost 9 bases, and 8 bases stayed unmatched. The CDR3 runs 15 residues. From germline, CDR1 is GTSNPN and CDR2 SVGIG (reference sequence).

This clone was detected only a few times. The V and J genes are TRBV10-3 and TRBJ2-7, with D uncertain. The germline V gene has CDR1 ENHRY and CDR2 SYGVKD. V shed 2 bases and J shed 4 bases, with 6 bases lying between them. The CDR3 sequence is 12 residues long. CDR3 loop: CAISEHSYEQYF. DNA of the CDR3: TGTGCCATCAGTGAGCACAGTTACGAGCAGTACTTC.

The chain recombines TRBV15 with TRBJ2-7; D call uncertain. CDR1 and CDR2 (germline): LNHNV, YYDKDF (reference sequence). Between the trimmed V and J ends, which lost 0 bases and 0 bases, there was a span of 9 bases. The CDR3 covers 15 residues. The CDR3 DNA sequence: TGTGCCACCAGCAGAGATGACGGAGCCTCCTACGAGCAGTACTTC. As protein: CATSRDDGASYEQYF.

The sample holds a few counts of this clone. The chain has TRBV5-3 and TRBJ2-1; D is undetermined. TRBV5-3 is an ORF, and what it does is uncertain. The CDR3 consists of 13 residues. Between the trimmed V and J ends, which lost 4 bases and 10 bases, there was a span of 15 bases. The CDR3 reads CARSLVPLDEQFF. The DNA for the CDR3 is TGTGCCAGAAGCCTTGTGCCTTTAGACGAGCAGTTCTTC.

The chain joins TRBV15 to TRBJ2-7; D may correspond to TRBD1 or TRBD2 (7 bases each). The CDR3 sequence is 15 residues long. V was shortened by 3 bases and J by 1 base, with 13 bases between the two germline ends. Germline V gene lookup returns CDR1 LNHNV and CDR2 YYDKDF (reference sequence). The CDR3 nucleotides are TGTGCCACCAGCAGGAGACAGGGAGGGTCCTACGAGCAGTACTTC. It yields the protein CATSRRQGGSYEQYF.

The rearrangement joins TRBV6-5 to TRBJ2-7, with D hard to call. CDR3 size: 14 residues. CDR1 is MNHEY, CDR2 SVGAGI, per germline. V was pared by 7 bases and J by 2 bases, with 15 bases between. CDR3 in DNA: TGTGCCAGCAATACGGCAGCAGGCACCTACGAGCAGTACTTC. Encoded protein: CASNTAAGTYEQYF.

The J gene is TRBJ1-1, the V gene TRBV2, with D tentatively TRBD1 (5 bases). The CDR3 sequence is 13 residues long. The V and J ends lost 8 bases and 4 bases respectively, with 14 bases between them. Germline-derived CDR1 and CDR2 are SNHLY and FYNNEI. The CDR3 protein is CASALGRGTEAFF. The CDR3 DNA follows: TGTGCCAGCGCCCTGGGTAGGGGCACTGAAGCTTTCTTT.

V and J are TRBV7-2 and TRBJ2-3; 8 bases match TRBD2. V trimming: 5 bases; J trimming: 4 bases; junction bases outside the gene matches: 5. Germline loops: CDR1 SGHTA, CDR2 FQGNSA. CDR3 length: 14 residues. In DNA form, the CDR3 reads TGTGCCAGCAGCCGGGGACTAGATGCAGATACGCAGTATTTT. Protein product: CASSRGLDADTQYF.

The chain links TRBV7-9 to TRBJ2-3, with 12 bases lining up with TRBD2. V was pared by 1 base and J by 0 bases, with 5 bases of the junction left unmatched. This CDR3 comprises 18 residues. Per germline, CDR1 SEHNR and CDR2 FQNEAQ (reference sequence). The CDR3 DNA sequence: TGTGCCAGCAGCTTAGGGGGACTAGCGGGTGATAGCACAGATACGCAGTATTTT. As protein: CASSLGGLAGDSTDTQYF.

The gene calls are TRBV4-3 and TRBJ2-1; 11 bases are shared with TRBD2. Germline CDR1 reads LGHNA; CDR2 reads YSLEER. The CDR3 covers 16 residues. Losses at the gene ends were 1 base for V and 4 bases for J; bases not matched to a gene: 3. The CDR3 DNA follows: TGCGCCAGCAGCCAAGGGATAGCGGGGGGGTACAATGAGCAGTTCTTC. Translating it yields CASSQGIAGGYNEQFF.

The rearrangement links TRBV3-1 (or the pseudogene TRBV3-2) to TRBJ2-1, with 7 positions matching TRBD1. The germline gives CDR1 LGHDT, CDR2 YNNKEL (reference sequence). V lost 2 bases to trimming and J lost 4 bases; unmatched junction nucleotides: 8. The CDR3 length is 16 residues. The chain's CDR3 is CASSQQGVGIYNEQFF. The CDR3 DNA is TGTGCCAGCAGCCAACAGGGGGTGGGGATTTACAATGAGCAGTTCTTC.

The gene calls are TRBV28 and TRBJ2-1, with 12 bases lining up with TRBD2. Germline trimming cut 8 bases from V and 6 bases from J; bases unmatched to any gene: 11. From germline, CDR1 is MDHEN and CDR2 SYDVKM. This CDR3 has 16 residues. The DNA for the CDR3 is TGTGCCAGCCTTACTTCTCTAGCGGGAGGGCCCAATGAGCAGTTCTTC. It translates to CASLTSLAGGPNEQFF.

The count of this clone is one. The rearrangement joins TRBV29-1 to TRBJ2-7; D is unresolved. Between the trimmed V and J ends, which lost 4 bases and 3 bases, there was a span of 13 bases. From germline, CDR1 is SQVTM and CDR2 ANQGSEA. The CDR3 totals 13 residues. CDR3 nucleotides: TGCAGCGTTGTTGGCGGAACCGTCTACGAGCAGTACTTC. Translating it yields CSVVGGTVYEQYF.

The chain links TRBV18 to TRBJ2-7, with D maybe TRBD2 (5 bases). CDR1 KGHSH and CDR2 LQKENI come from the germline V gene. Trimming left V 3 bases short and J 2 bases short, with 26 bases between. The CDR3 is 19 residues long. The CDR3 DNA is TGTGCCAGCTCACCCCGAGGGTCGTCCACATTTGCCGATACCTACGAGCAGTACTTC. This encodes CASSPRGSSTFADTYEQYF. The full variable domain, rest sourced from reference TRBV18 and TRBJ2-7, is NAGVMQNPRHLVRRRGQEARLRCSPMKGHSHVYWYRQLPEEGLKFMVYLQKENIIDESGMPKERFSAEFPKEGPSILRIQQVVRGDSAAYFCASSPRGSSTFADTYEQYFGPGTRLTVT.

This chain joins TRBV27 and TRBJ2-2, with 13 bases aligning to TRBD2. V lost 4 bases and J lost 3; bases outside the gene matches: 5. From germline, CDR1 is MNHEY and CDR2 SMNVEV (reference sequence). This CDR3 contains 17 residues. The CDR3 DNA is TGTGCCAGCAGTTGGGGACTAGCGGGGTCAGACACCGGGGAGCTGTTTTTT. Protein: CASSWGLAGSDTGELFF.

The rearrangement links TRBV6-5 to TRBJ2-5; a weak D match, TRBD2 (6 bases). The V and J ends lost 3 bases and 2 bases respectively, with 10 bases between them. This CDR3 is built from 14 residues. In germline, CDR1 is MNHEY, CDR2 SVGAGI. The CDR3 region is CASSYWGTQETQYF. Written as DNA, the CDR3 is TGTGCCAGCAGTTATTGGGGGACTCAAGAGACCCAGTACTTC.

V and J are TRBV5-1 and TRBJ2-6; D gene unclear. Germline values: CDR1 SGHRS, CDR2 YFSETQ. Between the trimmed V and J ends, which lost 0 bases and 3 bases, there was a span of 7 bases. The CDR3 is 15 amino acids. CDR3: CASSLGVHGANVLTF. The CDR3 DNA sequence: TGCGCCAGCAGCTTGGGGGTACATGGGGCCAACGTCCTGACTTTC.

V is TRBV5-1 and J is TRBJ2-1, with 11 bases identical to TRBD2. V trimming: 7 bases; J trimming: 4 bases; junction bases outside the gene matches: 7. Germline CDR1 is SGHRS and CDR2 is YFSETQ. The CDR3 spans 15 residues. The CDR3 spells CASGKTSGSYNEQFF. CDR3 bases: TGCGCCAGCGGCAAAACTAGCGGGAGTTACAATGAGCAGTTCTTC.

The rearrangement links TRBV7-9 to TRBJ2-3, with 13 nucleotides matching TRBD2. Trimming cost V 5 bases and J 3 bases; bases outside gene matches: 5. Per the germline V gene, CDR1 is SEHNR and CDR2 is FQNEAQ (reference sequence). This CDR3 is 16 amino acids long. CDR3 in DNA: TGTGCCAGCAGCCCCGGACTAGCGGGGGAAACAGATACGCAGTATTTT. Its translation: CASSPGLAGETDTQYF.

In nucleotides, the CDR3 is TGTGCCAGTAGTATAGGGCCCAGCGGGGGACGGGATACGCAGTATTTT. Translated: CASSIGPSGGRDTQYF. The chain joins TRBV19 to TRBJ2-3; 8 nucleotides line up with TRBD2. The CDR3 runs to 16 residues. With 1 base clipped from V and 6 bases from J, the junction kept 9 bases outside the gene matches. Germline V gene data show CDR1 as LNHDA and CDR2 as SQIVND (reference sequence).

The chain is built from TRBV15 and TRBJ1-5; D is unclear. Germline loops: CDR1 LNHNV, CDR2 YYDKDF (reference sequence). The CDR3 length is 14 residues. Trimming took 1 base from V and 2 from J, leaving 6 bases between them. The CDR3 spells CATSRVGGNQPQHF. CDR3 DNA: TGTGCCACCAGCAGAGTGGGTGGCAATCAGCCCCAGCATTTT.

V gene TRBV28 combines with J gene TRBJ1-4; D not certain. V was clipped by 2 bases and J by 0 bases, with 10 bases between them. This CDR3 has 16 residues. Germline V lookup: CDR1 MDHEN, CDR2 SYDVKM. The DNA of the CDR3 is TGTGCCAGCAGTTTACGGGGAGGGTCAACTAATGAAAAACTGTTTTTT. Translating gives CASSLRGGSTNEKLFF.

The V gene is TRBV27, the J gene TRBJ1-4, with D hard to call. This CDR3 region has 16 residues. Trimming took off 4 bases at V and 0 bases at J, with 12 bases between the two ends. Germline values: CDR1 MNHEY, CDR2 SMNVEV (reference sequence). CDR3 nucleotide sequence: TGTGCCAGCAGTTCCCGTCCGGGAACAACTAATGAAAAACTGTTTTTT. It is translated as CASSSRPGTTNEKLFF.